What follows describes a single TCR beta chain. A few counts support this clone. What this receptor recognizes is not known. Within one base of it there is no much larger clone, and no base qualities were kept. The entire isolated RNA was reverse transcribed using the High Capacity cDNA Reverse Transcription Kit, and thus expressed TCRB transcripts were sequenced. Naive, central memory and regulatory T cell samples underwent deep immunoSEQ sequencing, averaging about 3.3 million total reads per sample. Sorted cells were lysed in RLT buffer, and RNA was extracted using DNase-treated RNeasy Micro or Mini kits according to cell number. Each cell subset was processed separately to prevent cross-contamination, with patient and healthy donor samples processed together. The immunoSEQ multiplex PCR was used to amplify TCRB sequences from cDNA, yielding 87-bp fragments that span the CDR3 region. The amplicons were sequenced using the Illumina HiSeq platform. The original methods were these. Synthetic template baselines were used to correct PCR bias computationally, reads within Hamming distance 2 were collapsed together, and singletons that could not be merged were discarded. Reads were aligned against IMGT to assign V, D and J genes, CDR3 length and insertions or deletions at six rearrangement sites. Within each subset, clonotype counts were normalized to the number of sorted cells before true diversity and Gini coefficients were calculated with the tcR R package. The overlap coefficient, calculated on TCRB nucleotide sequences, was used to quantify repertoire sharing. Out-of-frame TCRB sequences from naive cells were analyzed as a proxy for the pre-selection repertoire. Drawn from immuneACCESS, this table holds only the in-frame rearrangements with V and J called that TCRdb kept. Clones are partly lost; checked studies trace under half to an unresolved V gene and leave the rest unexplained. For V, J and clone size, that table is used; D and trimming come from the DNA. Counted in this sample were roughly 700,000 clones; around an eighth of them appeared once. The ten largest clones take up less than 0.025% of the sample.

The sample comes from a study of beta chain features in type 1 diabetes (dated by TCRdb to the late 2010s). Broadly, across the study: No differences in mean age, gender distribution, total cell number or subset yield were found between patients and healthy donors. Whereas all 30 or so donors provided naive and central memory subsets, regulatory and stem cell-like memory subsets were isolated from just 8 patients and roughly 8 healthy donors. Across all samples, roughly 110,000,000 sorted cells were examined, and cell number per subset correlated strongly with RNA yield. The study compared the TCRB repertoires of sorted circulating CD4+ T cell subsets in recently diagnosed type 1 diabetes patients with those in matched healthy donors.

From each donor, a single peripheral blood sample of 95 to 150 mL on average was drawn into heparinised tubes. A BD FACSAria II was used to sort naive, central memory, regulatory and stem cell-like memory CD4+ T cells with a panel that included CD45RO, CCR7, CD25, CD127, CD95 and CD27. All sorted populations exceeded 95% purity. PBMCs were isolated right away by Lymphoprep density gradient centrifugation and were stained directly, without culture. To minimize batch effects, samples were stained and sorted in pairs, one healthy donor with one patient per experiment. The V end gives up 5 bases and the J end 7 bases, leaving 13 bases in the junction not matched to a gene. From the cysteine up to the phenylalanine, the CDR3 has a length of 15 residues. Only the CDR3 DNA is retained, 45 bases long and in frame from the first base. The germline V gene yields SGHTA for CDR1 and FQGNSA for CDR2. Summary of the overall study and its limitations: At VDJ recombination sites, patients with type 1 diabetes made fewer insertions and deleted more nucleotides, a pattern implying thymic rearrangement abnormalities. A moderate but significant shortening of TCRB CDR3 length was observed in type 1 diabetes patients in all four CD4+ subsets. Shorter templates might have been favored by PCR, but patient and control samples were amplified and corrected together, so both groups would have been affected equally by any skew. HLA sub-analyses involved small numbers of individuals, so any influence of HLA type on TCRB rearrangement remained unresolved. The naive, central memory and regulatory TCRB repertoires appeared to resemble one another more closely among patients than among healthy donors. Sequencing cDNA rather than genomic DNA could over-represent highly expressing activated cells, although activation and CD3 levels did not differ between groups.

Sequencing input: naive CD4+ T cells from blood. The cell subset or site label, read with the paper, signifies: true naive CD4+ T cells. This receptor was taken from a man younger than 30 with type 1 diabetes. Here the chain combines TRBV7-2 and TRBJ1-2, with 7 bases aligning to TRBD1. The CDR3 region reads CASSRPWQGGTGYTF. The nucleotide sequence is given as TGTGCCAGCAGCCGCCCCTGGCAGGGGGGTACTGGCTACACCTTC.